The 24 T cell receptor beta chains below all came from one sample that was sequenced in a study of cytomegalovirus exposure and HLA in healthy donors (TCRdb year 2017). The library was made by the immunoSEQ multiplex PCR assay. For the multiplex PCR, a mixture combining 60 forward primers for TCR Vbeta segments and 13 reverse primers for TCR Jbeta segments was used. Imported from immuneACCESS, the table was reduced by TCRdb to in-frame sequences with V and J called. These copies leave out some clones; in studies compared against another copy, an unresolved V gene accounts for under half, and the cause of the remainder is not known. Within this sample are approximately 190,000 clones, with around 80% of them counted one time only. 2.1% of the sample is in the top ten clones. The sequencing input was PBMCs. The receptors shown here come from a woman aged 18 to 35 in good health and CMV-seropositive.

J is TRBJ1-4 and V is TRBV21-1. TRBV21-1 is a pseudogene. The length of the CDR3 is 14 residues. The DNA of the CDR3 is TGTGCCGGCAGTCCGGGGGTCACTAATGAAAAACTGTTTTTT. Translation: CAGSPGVTNEKLFF.

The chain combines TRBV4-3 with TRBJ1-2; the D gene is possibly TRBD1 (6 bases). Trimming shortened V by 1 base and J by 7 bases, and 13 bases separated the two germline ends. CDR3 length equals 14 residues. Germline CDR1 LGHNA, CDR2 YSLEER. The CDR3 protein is CASSQVVGAVGYTF. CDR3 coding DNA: TGCGCCAGCAGCCAAGTTGTGGGGGCTGTTGGCTACACCTTC.

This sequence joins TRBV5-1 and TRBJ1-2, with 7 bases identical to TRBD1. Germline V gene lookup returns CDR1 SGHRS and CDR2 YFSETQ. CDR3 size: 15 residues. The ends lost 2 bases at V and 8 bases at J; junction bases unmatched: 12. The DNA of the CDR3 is TGCGCCAGCAGCTTTTTCGCGGGACAGATTATGGGCTACACCTTC. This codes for CASSFFAGQIMGYTF.

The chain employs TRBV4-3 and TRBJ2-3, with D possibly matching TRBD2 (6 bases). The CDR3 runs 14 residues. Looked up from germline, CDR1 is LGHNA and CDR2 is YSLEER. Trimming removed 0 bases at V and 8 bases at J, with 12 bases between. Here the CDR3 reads CASSQDLGLATQYF. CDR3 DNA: TGCGCCAGCAGCCAAGATTTGGGACTGGCTACGCAGTATTTT.

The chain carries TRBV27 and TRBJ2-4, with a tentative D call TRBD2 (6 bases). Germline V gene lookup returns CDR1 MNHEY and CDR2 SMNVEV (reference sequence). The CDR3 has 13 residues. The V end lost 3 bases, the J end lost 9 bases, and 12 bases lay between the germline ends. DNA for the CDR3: TGTGCCAGCAGTTTGGGCCTGGGGGGCATTCAGTACTTC. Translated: CASSLGLGGIQYF.

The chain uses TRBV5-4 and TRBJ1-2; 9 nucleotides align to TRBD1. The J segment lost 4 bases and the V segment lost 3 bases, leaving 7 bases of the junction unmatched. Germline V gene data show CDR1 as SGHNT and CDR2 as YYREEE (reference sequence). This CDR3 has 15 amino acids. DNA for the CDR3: TGTGCCAGCAGCTCCAACAGGGGGCGCCTCTATGGCTACACCTTC. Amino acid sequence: CASSSNRGRLYGYTF.

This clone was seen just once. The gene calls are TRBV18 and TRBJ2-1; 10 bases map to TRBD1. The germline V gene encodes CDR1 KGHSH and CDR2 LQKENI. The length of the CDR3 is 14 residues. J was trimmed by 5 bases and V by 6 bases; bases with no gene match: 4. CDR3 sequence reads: CASSGTGEDNEQFF. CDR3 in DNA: TGTGCCAGCTCGGGGACAGGGGAAGACAATGAGCAGTTCTTC.

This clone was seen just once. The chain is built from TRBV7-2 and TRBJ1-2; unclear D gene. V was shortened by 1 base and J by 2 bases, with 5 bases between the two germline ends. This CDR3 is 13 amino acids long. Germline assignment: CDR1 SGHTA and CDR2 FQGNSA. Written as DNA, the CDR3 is TGTGCCAGCAGCTTAGTTCCGAACTATGGCTACACCTTC. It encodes CASSLVPNYGYTF. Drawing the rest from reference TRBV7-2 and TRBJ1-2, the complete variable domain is GAGVSQSPSNKVTEKGKDVELRCDPISGHTALYWYRQSLGQGLEFLIYFQGNSAPDKSGLPSDRFSAERTGGSVSTLTIQRTQQEDSAVYLCASSLVPNYGYTFGSGTRLTVV.

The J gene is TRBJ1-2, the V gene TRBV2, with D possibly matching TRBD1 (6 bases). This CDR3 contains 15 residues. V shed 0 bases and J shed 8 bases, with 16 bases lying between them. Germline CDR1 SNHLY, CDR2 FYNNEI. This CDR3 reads CASSEALRGTSGYTF. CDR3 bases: TGTGCCAGCAGTGAAGCCTTAAGGGGGACATCCGGCTACACCTTC.

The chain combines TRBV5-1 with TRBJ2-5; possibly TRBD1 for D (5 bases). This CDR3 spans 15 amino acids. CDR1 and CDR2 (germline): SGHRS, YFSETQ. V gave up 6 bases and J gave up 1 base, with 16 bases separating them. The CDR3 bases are TGCGCCAGCAAACAGGCGATGGGGCCCCAAGAGACCCAGTACTTC. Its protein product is CASKQAMGPQETQYF.

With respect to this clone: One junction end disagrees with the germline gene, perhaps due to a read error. The CDR3 protein is CASSYPTTGELFF. CDR3 coding DNA: TGCGCCAGCAGCTACCCTACCACCGGTGAGCTGTTTTTT. The chain has TRBV5-1 and TRBJ2-2; no clear D gene. The germline gives CDR1 SGHRS, CDR2 YFSETQ. This CDR3 is built from 13 residues.

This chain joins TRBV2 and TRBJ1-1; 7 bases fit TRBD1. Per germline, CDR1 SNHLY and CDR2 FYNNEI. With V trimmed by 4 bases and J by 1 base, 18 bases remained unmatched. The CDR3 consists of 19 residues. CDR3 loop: CASSGELGQNILGNTEAFF. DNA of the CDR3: TGTGCCAGCAGTGGGGAACTGGGACAGAATATTTTAGGGAACACTGAAGCTTTCTTT.

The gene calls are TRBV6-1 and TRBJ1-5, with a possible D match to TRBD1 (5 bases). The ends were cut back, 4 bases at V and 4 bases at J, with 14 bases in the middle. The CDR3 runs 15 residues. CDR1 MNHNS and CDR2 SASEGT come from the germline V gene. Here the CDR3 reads CASSGGWSDNQPQHF. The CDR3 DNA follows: TGTGCCAGCAGTGGGGGCTGGTCCGATAATCAGCCCCAGCATTTT.

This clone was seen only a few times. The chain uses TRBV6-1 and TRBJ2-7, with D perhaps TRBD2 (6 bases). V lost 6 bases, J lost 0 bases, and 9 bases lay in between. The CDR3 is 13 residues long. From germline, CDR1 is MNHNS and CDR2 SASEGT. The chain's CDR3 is CASSGGNSYEQYV. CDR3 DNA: TGTGCCAGCAGCGGCGGGAACTCCTACGAGCAGTACGTC.

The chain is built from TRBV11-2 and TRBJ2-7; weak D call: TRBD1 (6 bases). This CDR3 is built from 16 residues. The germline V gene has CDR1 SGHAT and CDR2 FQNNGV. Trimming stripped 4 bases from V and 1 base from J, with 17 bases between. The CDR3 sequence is CASSSPGELRSYEQYV. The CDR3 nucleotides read TGTGCCAGCAGCTCCCCAGGGGAATTAAGGTCCTACGAGCAGTACGTC.

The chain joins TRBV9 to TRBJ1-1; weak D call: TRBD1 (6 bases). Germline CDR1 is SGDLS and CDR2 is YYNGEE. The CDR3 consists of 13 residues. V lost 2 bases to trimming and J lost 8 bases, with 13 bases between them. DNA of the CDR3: TGTGCCAGCAGCGTCACTGATGGACAGGAAGCTTTCTTT. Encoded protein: CASSVTDGQEAFF.

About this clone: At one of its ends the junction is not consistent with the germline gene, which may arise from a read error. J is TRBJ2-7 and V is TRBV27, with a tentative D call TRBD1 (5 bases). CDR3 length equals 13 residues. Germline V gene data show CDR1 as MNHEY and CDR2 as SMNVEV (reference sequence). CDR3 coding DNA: TGTGCCAGCAGTTTAGACAGAGCCTACGGGCAGTACTTC. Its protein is CASSLDRAYGQYF.

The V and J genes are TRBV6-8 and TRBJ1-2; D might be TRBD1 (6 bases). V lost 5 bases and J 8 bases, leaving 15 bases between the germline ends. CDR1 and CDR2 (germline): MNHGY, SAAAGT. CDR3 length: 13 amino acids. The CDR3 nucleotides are TGTGCCAGCAGTCCTAGTGAGGGGGTCGGCTACACCTTC. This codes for CASSPSEGVGYTF.

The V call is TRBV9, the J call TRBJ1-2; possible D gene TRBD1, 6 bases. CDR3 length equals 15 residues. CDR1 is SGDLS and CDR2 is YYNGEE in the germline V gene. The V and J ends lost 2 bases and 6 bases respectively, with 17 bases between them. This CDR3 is CASSVSRGGGDGYTF. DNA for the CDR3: TGTGCCAGCAGCGTCAGTAGGGGAGGGGGTGATGGCTACACCTTC.

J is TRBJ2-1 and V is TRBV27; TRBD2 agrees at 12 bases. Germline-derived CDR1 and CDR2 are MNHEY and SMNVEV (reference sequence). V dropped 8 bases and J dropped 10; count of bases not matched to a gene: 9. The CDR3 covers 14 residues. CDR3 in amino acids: CASVSSGGALEQFF. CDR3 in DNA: TGTGCCAGCGTATCTAGCGGGGGGGCCTTGGAGCAGTTCTTC.

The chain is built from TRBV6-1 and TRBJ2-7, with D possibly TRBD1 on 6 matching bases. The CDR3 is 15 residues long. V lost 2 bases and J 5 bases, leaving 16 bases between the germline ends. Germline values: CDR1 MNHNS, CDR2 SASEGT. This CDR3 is CASSERRTALNEQYF. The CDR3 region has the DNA TGTGCCAGCAGTGAAAGGAGGACAGCCTTGAACGAGCAGTACTTC.

The CDR3 region has the DNA TGTGCCAGCAGCCCGCGATTATCAACCGGGGAGCTGTTTTTT. This codes for CASSPRLSTGELFF. The chain uses TRBV7-3 and TRBJ2-2; D ambiguous. Germline V lookup: CDR1 SGHTA, CDR2 FQGTGA. The CDR3 is 14 residues long. V was trimmed by 5 bases and J by 5 bases, leaving 12 bases between them.

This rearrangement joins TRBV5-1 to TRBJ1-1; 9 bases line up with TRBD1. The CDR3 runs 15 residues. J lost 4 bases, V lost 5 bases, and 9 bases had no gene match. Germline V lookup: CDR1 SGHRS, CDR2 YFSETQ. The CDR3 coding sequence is TGCGCCAGCAGTCCCACCGGGACAGGGTTCACTGAAGCTTTCTTT. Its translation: CASSPTGTGFTEAFF.

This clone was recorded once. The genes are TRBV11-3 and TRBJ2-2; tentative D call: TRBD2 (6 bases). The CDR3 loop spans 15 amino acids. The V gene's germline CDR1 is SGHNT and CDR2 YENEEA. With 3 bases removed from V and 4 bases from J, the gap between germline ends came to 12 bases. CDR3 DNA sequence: TGTGCCAGCAGCTTCGGGAGTCGAACCACCGGGGAGCTGTTTTTT. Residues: CASSFGSRTTGELFF.